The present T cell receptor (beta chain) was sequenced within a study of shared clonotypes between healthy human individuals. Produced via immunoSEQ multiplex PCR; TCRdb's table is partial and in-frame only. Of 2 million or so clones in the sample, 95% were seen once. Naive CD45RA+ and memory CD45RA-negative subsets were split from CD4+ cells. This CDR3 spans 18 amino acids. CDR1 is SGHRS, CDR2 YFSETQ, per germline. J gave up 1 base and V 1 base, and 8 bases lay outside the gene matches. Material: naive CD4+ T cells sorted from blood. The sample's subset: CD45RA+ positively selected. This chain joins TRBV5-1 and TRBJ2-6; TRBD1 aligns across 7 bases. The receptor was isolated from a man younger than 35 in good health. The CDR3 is CASSLPGQRTSGANVLTF. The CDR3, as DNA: TGCGCCAGCAGCTTGCCGGGACAGAGAACTTCTGGGGCCAACGTCCTGACTTTC.